This record covers a single T cell receptor (beta chain). It lacks a known antigen. No much larger clonotype is one base removed from it; base qualities were not supplied. The library was built by means of 5' RACE. TCRdb shows the sequencer as Illumina HiSeq 2500. A second PCR of roughly 6 to 12 cycles was performed with a sample-barcoded 5' primer and a J-beta primer mix. A template-switch 5' adaptor carrying 12 random nucleotides introduced a unique molecular identifier onto each TCR beta cDNA molecule. At least 2.5 million CDR3-containing paired-end reads were obtained from each sample. All of the RNA was converted into first-strand cDNA using the Mint cDNA synthesis kit, with a TRBC-specific oligonucleotide serving as the primer. After uracil-DNA glycosylase treatment, a first 18-cycle PCR used universal primers M1SS and BC2_uni_R on all cDNA. In the paper's pipeline: Each sample was normalized by randomly selecting 1 million high-quality reads, each carrying a distinct molecular identifier. Reads sharing molecular identifiers were discarded rather than binned into consensus sequences. MiTCR, run with a Q25 quality threshold and the strictest error-elimination algorithm, handled CDR3 identification, clonotype clustering and error correction. Lower-bound total TCR beta diversity was estimated with a nonparametric unseen species model using Euler transformation. TCRdb reprocessing: public reads trimmed at Q25 with fastp, clones called with MiXCR, in-frame beta chains kept. CDR3 protein duplicates are merged, each entry listing the most common genes and DNA. The V and J calls follow TCRdb's processing rather than the paper's. The sample table shows about 1.1 million distinct CDR3 sequences, and around two fifths are seen once. The ten largest clones represent around 14% of the sample.

The 35 to 40 donors, aged roughly 6 to 100 years, were systemically healthy Caucasian individuals from Russia. Approximately 11 milliliters of peripheral blood were drawn from each donor into EDTA-treated Vacutainer tubes. PBMCs were isolated by Ficoll-Paque density-gradient centrifugation, with at least 7 million obtained per sample. Total RNA was extracted from PBMCs with Trizol reagent, with at least 6 micrograms obtained per sample. Naive CD45RAhigh/CD27high T cell percentages were measured by flow cytometry on a PBMC aliquot from every donor. The data derive from a study of blood T cells in healthy people across ages (dated by TCRdb to between 2015 and 2016). For the study in its entirety: In model experiments, template switching captured roughly one uniquely barcoded TCR beta cDNA molecule for every two T cells. To track age-related changes in TCR beta repertoire diversity, the study relied on deep sequencing normalized with unique cDNA molecular identifiers. The donors were split into four age groups: young (average around 15 years), middle-aged (roughly 40), aged (62) and long-lived (over 80). To avoid experimental bias, donors of different ages were randomly spread across the sequencing lanes. Using the same blood draw, the study looked at two additional independent replicas of 1 million unique cDNA reads for two donors, one aged 18 to 29 and the other aged 80 or older. The research as a whole found: There was a strong correlation between observed TCR beta diversity and the percentage of naive T cells measured by flow cytometry. Since profiling was done on bulk unsorted PBMCs, naive and antigen-experienced compartments could not be conclusively compared. Estimates of total diversity based on one million sequenced T cells were considered lower bounds and underestimates. Compared with the aged group, the long-lived group had more naive CD4+ T cells, fewer expanded clones and increased TCR diversity, suggesting age selection. As age increased, observed TCR beta diversity per million T cells dropped in a roughly linear way, and a significant reduction was already evident by age roughly 40. The CMV infection status of donors was not known, potentially confounding age-related changes in expanded clonotypes.

The source of this sequence is a man aged 18-30 years in good health. The sequenced material came from blood.

CDR3 reads: CASSSLGQGTRNNEQFF. In nucleotides, the sequence is TGTGCCAGCAGCTCCCTAGGTCAGGGAACTAGGAACAATGAGCAGTTCTTC. The chain was built from TRBV7-8 and TRBJ2-1; the D segment is perhaps TRBD1 or TRBD2, each sharing 5 matched bases. For CDR1 and CDR2, the germline V gene lists SGHVS and FQNEAQ. The CDR3 numbers 17 residues from cysteine through phenylalanine. CDR3 DNA only is kept here, 51 bases in frame from base 1. V and J are truncated by 4 bases and 5 bases respectively, leaving an intervening sequence of 21 bases.